Presented here are 28 T cell receptor beta chains from one specimen sequenced in a study of blood T cell repertoires in COVID-19. Only in-frame clones appear in the TCRdb table, and some are missing; sequencing was by immunoSEQ multiplex PCR. The sample has around 190,000 clones, 80% to 90% seen once. The sequencing sample was made of peripheral blood. These receptors all come from a woman aged 40 to 49 with COVID-19, enrolled during active disease.

The chain uses TRBV2 and TRBJ1-6, with a tentative D call TRBD1 (5 bases). CDR3 length: 13 amino acids. Germline-derived CDR1 and CDR2 are SNHLY and FYNNEI. V lost 6 bases and J lost 10, with 13 bases in between. The CDR3 spells CASRQGQGSPLHF. The CDR3 DNA sequence: TGTGCCAGCAGGCAGGGCCAGGGATCACCCCTCCACTTT.

CDR3 sequence: CASKPEGGGTEAFF. The CDR3, as DNA: TGTGCCAGCAAGCCAGAGGGGGGGGGCACTGAAGCTTTCTTT. The V and J genes are TRBV2 and TRBJ1-1; maybe TRBD1 (6 bases). V gave up 7 bases and J gave up 4 bases, with 16 bases separating them. The CDR3 totals 14 residues. The germline gives CDR1 SNHLY, CDR2 FYNNEI.

The chain recombines TRBV19 with TRBJ2-1; 7 bases agree with TRBD1. The ends lost 7 bases at V and 6 bases at J; junction bases unmatched: 12. The CDR3 spans 15 residues. CDR1 and CDR2 from the germline V gene are LNHDA and SQIVND (reference sequence). CDR3 DNA: TGTGCCAGTAACCCGACAGGGAATATTTTCAATGAGCAGTTCTTC. Protein product: CASNPTGNIFNEQFF.

The rearrangement joins TRBV2 to TRBJ1-5; D is undetermined. This CDR3 is 14 amino acids long. CDR1 and CDR2 from the germline V gene are SNHLY and FYNNEI. Between the trimmed V and J ends, which lost 8 bases and 1 base, there was a span of 12 bases. The CDR3 is CASEQARSNQPQHF. In nucleotides, the CDR3 is TGTGCCAGCGAGCAAGCAAGAAGCAATCAGCCCCAGCATTTT.

Here the CDR3 reads CASSPLSGALGANVLTF. CDR3 nucleotide sequence: TGTGCCAGCTCACCGCTATCAGGGGCGTTAGGGGCCAACGTCCTGACTTTC. The chain recombines TRBV18 with TRBJ2-6, with D possibly matching TRBD1 (6 bases). This CDR3 contains 17 residues. V lost 3 bases to trimming and J lost 4 bases, with 16 bases between them. Germline assignment: CDR1 KGHSH and CDR2 LQKENI.

The genes are TRBV19 and TRBJ2-5; 10 bases line up with TRBD1. The CDR3 consists of 14 residues. V was pared by 6 bases and J by 5 bases, with 6 bases of the junction left unmatched. CDR1 is LNHDA, CDR2 SQIVND, per germline (reference sequence). CDR3 region: CASSQGQGVETQYF. The CDR3 nucleotides are TGTGCCAGTAGCCAAGGACAGGGGGTTGAGACCCAGTACTTC.

This chain uses TRBV11-2 with TRBJ2-1; D unresolved. V lost 5 bases, J lost 3 bases, and 8 bases lay in between. The CDR3 contains 13 residues. Per the germline V gene, CDR1 is SGHAT and CDR2 is FQNNGV. The CDR3 DNA is TGTGCCAGCAGCCCTTACAGCTACAATGAGCAGTTCTTC. It specifies CASSPYSYNEQFF.

The V call is TRBV6-5, the J call TRBJ1-5, with D uncertain. This CDR3 spans 14 amino acids. Deletions cut 2 bases from V and 11 bases from J, with 16 bases between. In germline, CDR1 is MNHEY, CDR2 SVGAGI. In DNA, the CDR3 is TGTGCCAGCAGTTACAGCAGAGAGGGAGGGACCCAGCATTTT. As protein: CASSYSREGGTQHF.

The gene calls are TRBV28 and TRBJ2-5; D not resolved. V was cut by 2 bases and J by 4 bases, with 11 bases left in between. The CDR3 consists of 14 residues. CDR1 and CDR2 (germline): MDHEN, SYDVKM. CDR3 in amino acids: CASSLVSLRETQYF. The DNA of the CDR3 is TGTGCCAGCAGTTTAGTGAGCCTGAGAGAGACCCAGTACTTC.

The chain employs TRBV2 and TRBJ2-2; maybe TRBD1 (5 bases). V was clipped by 7 bases and J by 4 bases, with 16 bases between them. The germline V gene encodes CDR1 SNHLY and CDR2 FYNNEI. The CDR3 is 15 residues long. This chain's CDR3 is CASIKKVTATGELFF. In DNA form, the CDR3 reads TGTGCCAGCATCAAAAAGGTGACAGCCACCGGGGAGCTGTTTTTT.

V and J are TRBV28 and TRBJ1-3; TRBD1 matches 9 bases. The CDR3 contains 14 residues. V shed 10 bases and J 0 bases; nucleotides not matched to a gene: 4. In germline, CDR1 is MDHEN, CDR2 SYDVKM. This CDR3 reads CATRTGVSGNTIYF. In DNA form, the CDR3 reads TGTGCCACCCGGACAGGGGTCTCTGGAAACACCATATATTTT.

This clone is a singleton in its sample. Written as DNA, the CDR3 is TGTGCCAGCAGCCAAGGGCCCCAGCTAGCGGGGGAAGGATACAATGAGCAGTTCTTC. Its translation: CASSQGPQLAGEGYNEQFF. V gene TRBV14 combines with J gene TRBJ2-1, with TRBD2 matching over 10 bases. The CDR3 spans 19 residues. The germline V gene encodes CDR1 SGHDN and CDR2 FVKESK. V was clipped by 1 base and J by 4 bases; unmatched bases: 13.

V is TRBV7-9 and J is TRBJ2-2, with 10 bases lining up with TRBD2. This CDR3 has 16 residues. Germline loops: CDR1 SEHNR, CDR2 FQNEAQ (reference sequence). Germline trimming cut 8 bases from V and 0 bases from J; bases unmatched to any gene: 6. The CDR3 nucleotides are TGTGCCAGCGAGAGGGGACTAGCGCCGAACACCGGGGAGCTGTTTTTT. It translates to CASERGLAPNTGELFF.

The chain is built from TRBV19 and TRBJ1-2, with D hard to call. Trimming left V 2 bases short and J 8 bases short, with 18 bases between. The length of the CDR3 is 15 residues. CDR1 is LNHDA, CDR2 SQIVND, per germline (reference sequence). The DNA of the CDR3 is TGTGCCAGTAGTATATTTTCCGAACTGTCTCACGGCTACACCTTC. Protein product: CASSIFSELSHGYTF.

The J gene is TRBJ2-5, the V gene TRBV2; 10 bases map to TRBD2. The trim removed 6 bases at V and 5 bases at J, leaving 12 bases unmatched. The germline V gene encodes CDR1 SNHLY and CDR2 FYNNEI. There are 16 residues in the CDR3. The CDR3 sequence is CASRPSGRGGRETQYF. The CDR3 bases are TGTGCCAGCAGGCCTAGCGGGAGAGGGGGTCGGGAGACCCAGTACTTC.

CDR3 bases: TGTGCCAGCAGCCCCGGGGGCACAGATACGCAGTATTTT. Translated: CASSPGGTDTQYF. The genes are TRBV7-9 and TRBJ2-3, with a possible D match to TRBD2 (5 bases). This CDR3 is 13 amino acids long. Trimming removed 5 bases at V and 1 base at J, with 7 bases between. CDR1 is SEHNR, CDR2 FQNEAQ, per germline (reference sequence).

V and J are TRBV24-1 and TRBJ2-1; maybe TRBD2 (5 bases). V was pared by 0 bases and J by 0 bases, with 8 bases between. The CDR3 extends over 16 amino acids. Germline lookup yields CDR1 KGHDR and CDR2 SFDVKD. As DNA, the CDR3 is TGTGCCACCAGTGATTTGCGTGCGGGCTCCTACAATGAGCAGTTCTTC. Translated, it gives CATSDLRAGSYNEQFF.

Concerning this clone itself: Other DNA sequences in the same sample also yield this CDR3. In DNA form, the CDR3 reads TGTGCCAGCAGCTTAGGCCGAGGGAGGGGAGGGTATGGCTACACCTTC. Its protein is CASSLGRGRGGYGYTF. V usage is TRBV13 and J usage is TRBJ1-2, with D tentatively TRBD1 (5 bases). This CDR3 contains 16 residues. Trimming left V 0 bases short and J 5 bases short, with 16 bases between. The germline gives CDR1 PRHDT, CDR2 FYEKMQ (reference sequence). Variable domain in full (rest from reference TRBV13 and TRBJ1-2): AAGVIQSPRHLIKEKRETATLKCYPIPRHDTVYWYQQGPGQDPQFLISFYEKMQSDKGSIPDRFSAQQFSDYHSELNMSSLELGDSALYFCASSLGRGRGGYGYTFGSGTRLTVV.

V usage is TRBV18 and J usage is TRBJ2-3, with TRBD2 identical over 11 bases. The CDR3 contains 17 residues. J was trimmed by 2 bases and V by 5 bases; bases with no gene match: 9. CDR1 KGHSH and CDR2 LQKENI come from the germline V gene. DNA of the CDR3: TGTGCCAGCTCATACCAGGGACTAGCGGTGATCACAGATACGCAGTATTTT. Translating it yields CASSYQGLAVITDTQYF. The whole variable domain, filled in from reference TRBV18 and TRBJ2-3, reads NAGVMQNPRHLVRRRGQEARLRCSPMKGHSHVYWYRQLPEEGLKFMVYLQKENIIDESGMPKERFSAEFPKEGPSILRIQQVVRGDSAAYFCASSYQGLAVITDTQYFGPGTRLTVL.

This clone was picked up a small number of times. This chain connects TRBV7-9 to TRBJ2-2, with a tentative D call TRBD2 (5 bases). Trimming cost V 1 base and J 1 base, with 10 bases left between them. The CDR3 sequence is 16 residues long. Looked up from germline, CDR1 is SEHNR and CDR2 is FQNEAQ (reference sequence). In nucleotides, the CDR3 is TGTGCCAGCAGCTTAGGGAGAGGGAAGAACACCGGGGAGCTGTTTTTT. It translates to CASSLGRGKNTGELFF.

This sequence joins TRBV18 and TRBJ2-1; 14 positions match TRBD2. The CDR3 consists of 15 residues. The junction had 2 bases not matched to a gene; V was cut back by 4 bases and J by 6 bases. Germline V gives CDR1 KGHSH, CDR2 LQKENI. The CDR3 loop is CASSLGLAGGNEQFF. CDR3 DNA sequence: TGTGCCAGCTCACTAGGACTAGCGGGGGGCAATGAGCAGTTCTTC. The full variable domain, its missing parts supplied by reference TRBV18 and TRBJ2-1, is NAGVMQNPRHLVRRRGQEARLRCSPMKGHSHVYWYRQLPEEGLKFMVYLQKENIIDESGMPKERFSAEFPKEGPSILRIQQVVRGDSAAYFCASSLGLAGGNEQFFGPGTRLTVL.

The chain couples TRBV4-2 to TRBJ2-5; 13 bases match TRBD2. V was pared by 0 bases and J by 5 bases, with 6 bases of the junction left unmatched. This CDR3 has 17 residues. Germline CDR1 and CDR2: LGHNA and YNFKEQ. CDR3 loop: CASSQDLLAGGRETQYF. In DNA form, the CDR3 reads TGTGCCAGCAGCCAAGATCTACTAGCGGGGGGGAGGGAGACCCAGTACTTC.

V gene TRBV12-2 combines with J gene TRBJ2-6; the table gives TRBD1 as D, unverified against the DNA. TRBV12-2 represents a pseudogene. This CDR3 is 22 amino acids long. CDR3 DNA: TGTGCAAGTCGCTTAGCGCTAAAACAGGCCGAGACCACCGGCTCTGGGGCCAACGTCCTGACTTTC. It yields the protein CASRLALKQAETTGSGANVLTF.

The chain joins TRBV7-9 to TRBJ2-5; D is perhaps TRBD1 (5 bases). This CDR3 spans 14 amino acids. CDR1 and CDR2 (germline): SEHNR, FQNEAQ (reference sequence). V lost 7 bases to trimming and J lost 5 bases, with 17 bases between them. The CDR3 protein is CASIIGEVVETQYF. CDR3 DNA: TGTGCCAGCATCATAGGGGAAGTGGTGGAGACCCAGTACTTC.

The CDR3 protein is CAWEGGSGSGEQYV. DNA of the CDR3: TGTGCCTGGGAAGGGGGAAGTGGCTCGGGCGAGCAGTACGTC. The chain uses TRBV30 and TRBJ2-7; tentative D call: TRBD1 (6 bases). The germline V gene encodes CDR1 GTSNPN and CDR2 SVGIG (reference sequence). The CDR3 is made up of 14 amino acids. Trimming took 5 bases from V and 6 from J, leaving 20 bases between them.

This clone was recorded a few times. The chain is built from TRBV20-1 and TRBJ2-5; D remains unclear. This CDR3 region has 11 residues. V was trimmed by 5 bases and J by 2 bases, leaving 6 bases between them. Germline-derived CDR1 and CDR2 are DFQATT and SNEGSKA (reference sequence). CDR3 nucleotide sequence: TGCAGTGCTGGGCAGCAAGAGACCCAGTACTTC. Protein product: CSAGQQETQYF.

This chain joins TRBV19 and TRBJ2-2; 8 nucleotides align to TRBD2. Germline V CDR1 and CDR2: LNHDA, SQIVND (reference sequence). The CDR3 extends over 18 amino acids. Losses at the gene ends were 2 bases for V and 5 bases for J; bases not matched to a gene: 13. The CDR3 is CASSIPAGAKLITGELFF. The CDR3 DNA follows: TGTGCCAGTAGTATACCAGCGGGGGCGAAACTGATAACCGGGGAGCTGTTTTTT.

J is TRBJ2-2 and V is TRBV5-1; TRBD1 agrees at 9 bases. Germline trimming cut 4 bases from V and 5 bases from J; bases unmatched to any gene: 6. CDR3 length equals 15 residues. Germline CDR1 SGHRS, CDR2 YFSETQ. The CDR3 DNA is TGCGCCAGCAGCCACTCCGGGACAGGGACCGGGGAGCTGTTTTTT. It is translated as CASSHSGTGTGELFF.